Each of the 4 T cell receptor beta chains below was sequenced from the same sample in a study of identical twins' blood T cells. TCRdb processed the 5' RACE reads anew with MiXCR; each CDR3 protein has one entry. In the table there are a few hundred thousand distinct CDR3 sequences, under 30% of which are singletons. Input material: PBMCs. The source is a woman between 18 and 50 years old in good health.

This rearrangement joins TRBV19 to TRBJ1-5; 10 nucleotides agree with TRBD1. The length of the CDR3 is 15 residues. The trim removed 4 bases at V and 5 bases at J, leaving 5 bases unmatched. Germline V gives CDR1 LNHDA, CDR2 SQIVND (reference sequence). CDR3 nucleotide sequence: TGTGCCAGTAGTACCCGGACAGGGGGTTATCAGCCCCAGCATTTT. Translation gives CASSTRTGGYQPQHF.

The V and J genes are TRBV11-2 and TRBJ2-3; D not certain. V lost 4 bases to trimming and J lost 8 bases, with 10 bases between them. The germline gives CDR1 SGHAT, CDR2 FQNNGV. The CDR3 consists of 12 residues. This CDR3 reads CASSSPRVTQYF. The CDR3 nucleotides read TGTGCCAGCAGCTCCCCTAGAGTTACGCAGTATTTT.

This clonotype has only a few counts. The V call is TRBV5-1, the J call TRBJ1-2; D call uncertain. Trimming pared 0 bases from V and 3 bases from J, leaving 12 bases between. Per germline, CDR1 SGHRS and CDR2 YFSETQ. The CDR3 consists of 15 residues. The CDR3 nucleotides read TGCGCCAGCAGCTTGGAGTCCGGTGTTGACTATGGCTACACCTTC. Translating gives CASSLESGVDYGYTF.

Remarks on this clonotype: A single base separates this from a much larger clone, so it may be a read error. The gene calls are TRBV28 and TRBJ1-5; D may be TRBD1 (5 bases). V was cut by 4 bases and J by 0 bases, with 10 bases left in between. Looked up from germline, CDR1 is MDHEN and CDR2 is SYDVKM. The CDR3 contains 15 residues. The CDR3 loop reads CASSSDGHSNQPQHF. CDR3 sequence (DNA): TGTGCCAGCAGTTCGGACGGACATAGCAATCAGCCCCAGCATTTT.